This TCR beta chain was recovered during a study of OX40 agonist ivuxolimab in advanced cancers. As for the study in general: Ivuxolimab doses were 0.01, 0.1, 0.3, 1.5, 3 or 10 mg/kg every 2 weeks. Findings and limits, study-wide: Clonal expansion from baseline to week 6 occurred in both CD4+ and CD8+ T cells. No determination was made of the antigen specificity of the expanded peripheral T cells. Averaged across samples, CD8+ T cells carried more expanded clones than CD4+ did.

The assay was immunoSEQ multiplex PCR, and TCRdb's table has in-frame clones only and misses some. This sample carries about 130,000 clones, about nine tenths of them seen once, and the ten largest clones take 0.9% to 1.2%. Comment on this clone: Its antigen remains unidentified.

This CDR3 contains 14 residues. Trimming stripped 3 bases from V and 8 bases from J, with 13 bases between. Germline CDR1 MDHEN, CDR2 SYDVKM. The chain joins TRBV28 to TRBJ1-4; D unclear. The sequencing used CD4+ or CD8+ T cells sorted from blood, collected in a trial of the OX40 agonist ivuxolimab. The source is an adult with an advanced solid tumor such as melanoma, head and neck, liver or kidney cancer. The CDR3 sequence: CASSFPTGREKLFF. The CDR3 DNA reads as TGTGCCAGCAGTTTTCCAACTGGACGCGAAAAACTGTTTTTT.